The rows below give T cell receptor beta chains drawn from one sample of a study of shared clonotypes between healthy human individuals. This table comes from immunoSEQ multiplex PCR, and its TCRdb copy is limited to in-frame clones, with some not included. The table lists about 490,000 clones, approximately 79% of them singletons. Source material: PBMCs. The origin of the receptors is a woman in her thirties or forties in good health. Some clones in this sample may be carry-over from other donors' samples. CDR3s include the opening cysteine and the closing phenylalanine or tryptophan. The D gene is left open where the match is weak. Clone sizes are given selectively: once, few, many, or a class where the clone is expanded.

v_gene	abundance	d_gene	j_gene	len	CDR3nt	CDR3aa
TRBV30	-	-	TRBJ2-4	17	TGTGCCTGGAGCGGCCCCGCCGGGGACATGACCAAAAACATTCAGTACTTC	CAWSGPAGDMTKNIQYF
TRBV11-3	-	-	TRBJ2-3	15	TGTGCCAGCAGCTTAGTCGGGGGCCTTACAGATACGCAGTATTTT	CASSLVGGLTDTQYF
TRBV28	-	-	TRBJ2-1	15	TGTGCCAGCAGTTTAGCGGGGCTCTCCTACAATGAGCAGTTCTTC	CASSLAGLSYNEQFF
TRBV6-1	-	-	TRBJ2-3	13	TGTGCCAGCAGCCCATTCTTGGGGGATACGCAGTATTTT	CASSPFLGDTQYF
TRBV2	once	-	TRBJ1-5	13	TGTGCCAGCGATGAGCAGGGGACTTCGCCCCAGCATTTT	CASDEQGTSPQHF
TRBV6-5	few	-	TRBJ2-7	15	TGTGCCAGCACCCCCCCCGGGGTCCGACACTACGAGCAGTACTTC	CASTPPGVRHYEQYF
TRBV28	-	TRBD2	TRBJ2-2	16	TGTGCCAGCACCGGGGGACTAGCCCAGAACACCGGGGAGCTGTTTTTT	CASTGGLAQNTGELFF
TRBV4-2	-	TRBD2	TRBJ2-2	17	TGTGCCAGCAGCCACGGGACTAGCGGGAGGGCCTTCGGGGAGCTGTTTTTT	CASSHGTSGRAFGELFF
TRBV11-2	once	-	TRBJ2-5	17	TGTGCCAGCAGCTTAGATCCGCCGGGATTGTACCAAGAGACCCAGTACTTC	CASSLDPPGLYQETQYF
TRBV9	-	-	TRBJ2-1	15	TGTGCCAGCAGCGTAGCAAGGACAGCTTACAATGAGCAGTTCTTC	CASSVARTAYNEQFF
TRBV5-1	-	-	TRBJ1-3	15	TGCGCCAGCTATCCTCCGGACGGCTCTGGAAACACCATATATTTT	CASYPPDGSGNTIYF
TRBV4-3	-	-	TRBJ1-4	16	TGCGCCAGCAGCCCACACACGGCATATCGGGAGGAAAAACTGTTTTTT	CASSPHTAYREEKLFF
TRBV9	-	-	TRBJ1-1	15	TGTGCCAGCAGCGTATCGTGGGGTGGGAACACTGAAGCTTTCTTT	CASSVSWGGNTEAFF
TRBV18	once	-	TRBJ2-5	14	TGTGCCAGCTCACCTGTGAGGTCACAAGAGACCCAGTACTTC	CASSPVRSQETQYF
TRBV19	medium-sized	-	TRBJ2-7	16	TGTGCCAGCAGTACCCTAGACGGGGCACAGACCTACGAGCAGTACTTC	CASSTLDGAQTYEQYF
TRBV27	-	-	TRBJ2-7	13	TGTGCCAGCAGTCCAGACTCCATCTACGAGCAGTACTTC	CASSPDSIYEQYF
TRBV7-9	-	-	TRBJ1-1	14	TGTGCCAGCAGCCCCCGACAGAGAAACACTGAAGCTTTCTTT	CASSPRQRNTEAFF
TRBV18	few	TRBD2	TRBJ2-3	14	TGTGCCAGCTCACCAACCCGGGAGGCAGATACGCAGTATTTT	CASSPTREADTQYF
TRBV27	-	-	TRBJ2-3	14	TGTGCCAGCGGAACTCAGGGAGTTGCAGATACGCAGTATTTT	CASGTQGVADTQYF
TRBV7-2	-	-	TRBJ1-4	13	TGTGCCAGCAGCTTAGCGCTGAGGGAAAAACTGTTTTTT	CASSLALREKLFF
TRBV2	-	-	TRBJ2-5	14	TGTGCCAGCAGTGAAGCGCTTTCCCTGGGGACCCAGTACTTC	CASSEALSLGTQYF
TRBV28	-	-	TRBJ1-3	14	TGTGCCAGCAGTTTTTTCCAGGGCGCAAACACCATATATTTT	CASSFFQGANTIYF
TRBV6-4	-	TRBD1	TRBJ2-1	15	TGTGCCAGCAGTGACTCCGGGACAGTAAACAATGAGCAGTTCTTC	CASSDSGTVNNEQFF
TRBV28	few	-	TRBJ2-4	15	TGTGCCAGCAGTTTTAGGATAGGAGCCAAAAACATTCAGTACTTC	CASSFRIGAKNIQYF
TRBV6-5	-	-	TRBJ1-2	14	TGTGCCAGCAGTACCCAAGGACAGACCTATGGCTACACCTTC	CASSTQGQTYGYTF
TRBV7-3	-	-	TRBJ1-5	12	TGTGCCAGCAGCGAAGTCGGAAAGCCCCAGCATTTT	CASSEVGKPQHF
TRBV5-6	-	-	TRBJ2-7	14	TGTGCCAGCAGCTTGTCCAGCGGAGAATACGAGCAGTACTTC	CASSLSSGEYEQYF